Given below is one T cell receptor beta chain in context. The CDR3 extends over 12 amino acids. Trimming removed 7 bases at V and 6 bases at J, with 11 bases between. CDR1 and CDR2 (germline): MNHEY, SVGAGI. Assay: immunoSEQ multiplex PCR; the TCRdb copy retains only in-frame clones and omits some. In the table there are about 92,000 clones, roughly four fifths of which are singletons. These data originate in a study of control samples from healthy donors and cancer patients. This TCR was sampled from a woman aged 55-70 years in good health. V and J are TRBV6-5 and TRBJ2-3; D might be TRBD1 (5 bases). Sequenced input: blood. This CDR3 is CASKGSPDTQYF. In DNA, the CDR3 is TGTGCCAGCAAGGGGTCCCCGGATACGCAGTATTTT.